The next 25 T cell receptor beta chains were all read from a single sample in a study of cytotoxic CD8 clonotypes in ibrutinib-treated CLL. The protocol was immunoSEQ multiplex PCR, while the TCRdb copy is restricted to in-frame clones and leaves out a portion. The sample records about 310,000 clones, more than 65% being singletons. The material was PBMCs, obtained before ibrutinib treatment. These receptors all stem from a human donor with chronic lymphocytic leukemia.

The CDR3 loop reads CSARDRDTQYF. The CDR3 nucleotides read TGCAGTGCTAGAGATAGGGATACGCAGTATTTT. The rearrangement joins TRBV20-1 to TRBJ2-3, with unresolved D. Trimming cost V 0 bases and J 6 bases, with 4 bases left between them. Germline loops: CDR1 DFQATT, CDR2 SNEGSKA (reference sequence). The CDR3 has 11 residues.

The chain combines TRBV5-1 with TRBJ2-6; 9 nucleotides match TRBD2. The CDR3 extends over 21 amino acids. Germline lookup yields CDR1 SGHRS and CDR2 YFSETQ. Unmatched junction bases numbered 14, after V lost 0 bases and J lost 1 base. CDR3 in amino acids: CASSLVASGILLSSGANVLTF. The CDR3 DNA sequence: TGCGCCAGCAGCTTGGTGGCTAGCGGGATCCTCCTTTCGTCTGGGGCCAACGTCCTGACTTTC.

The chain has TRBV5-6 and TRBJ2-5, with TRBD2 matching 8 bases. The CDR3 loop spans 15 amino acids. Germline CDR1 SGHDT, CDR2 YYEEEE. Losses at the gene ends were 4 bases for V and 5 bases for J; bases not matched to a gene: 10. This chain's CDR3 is CASSLPGGRRETQYF. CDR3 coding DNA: TGTGCCAGCAGCCTCCCGGGGGGGAGGAGGGAGACCCAGTACTTC.

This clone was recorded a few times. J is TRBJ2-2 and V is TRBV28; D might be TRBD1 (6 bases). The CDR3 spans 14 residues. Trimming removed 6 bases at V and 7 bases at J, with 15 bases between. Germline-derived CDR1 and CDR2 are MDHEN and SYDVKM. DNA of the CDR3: TGTGCCAGCAGACAGGGTGGGAGTTTCGGGGAGCTGTTTTTT. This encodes CASRQGGSFGELFF.

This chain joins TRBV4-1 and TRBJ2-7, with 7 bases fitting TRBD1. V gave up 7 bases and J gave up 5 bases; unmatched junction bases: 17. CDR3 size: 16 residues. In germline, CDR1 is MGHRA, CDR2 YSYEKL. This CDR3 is CASTARIGTVSDEQYF. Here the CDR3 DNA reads TGCGCCAGCACCGCACGGATTGGGACAGTTTCAGACGAGCAGTACTTC.

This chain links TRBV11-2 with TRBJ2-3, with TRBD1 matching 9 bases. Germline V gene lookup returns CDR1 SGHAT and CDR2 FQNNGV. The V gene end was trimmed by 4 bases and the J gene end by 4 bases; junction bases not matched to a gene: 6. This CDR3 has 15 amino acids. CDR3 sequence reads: CASSSGQGNADTQYF. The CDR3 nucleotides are TGTGCCAGCAGCTCGGGACAGGGAAACGCAGATACGCAGTATTTT.

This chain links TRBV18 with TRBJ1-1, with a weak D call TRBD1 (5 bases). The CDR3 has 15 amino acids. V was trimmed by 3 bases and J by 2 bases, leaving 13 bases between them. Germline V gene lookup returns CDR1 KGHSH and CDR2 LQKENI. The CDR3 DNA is TGTGCCAGCTCACCCTCTGGGGGGGAAAACACTGAAGCTTTCTTT. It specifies CASSPSGGENTEAFF.

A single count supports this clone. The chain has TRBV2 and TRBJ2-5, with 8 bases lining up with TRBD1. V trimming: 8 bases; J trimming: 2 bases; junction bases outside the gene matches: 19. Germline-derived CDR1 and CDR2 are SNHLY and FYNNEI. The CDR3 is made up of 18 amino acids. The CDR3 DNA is TGTGCCAGCGGCGAGGCCCCCCAGGGGACAGGCATACAAGAGACCCAGTACTTC. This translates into CASGEAPQGTGIQETQYF. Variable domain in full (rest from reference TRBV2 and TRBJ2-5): EPEVTQTPSHQVTQMGQEVILRCVPISNHLYFYWYRQILGQKVEFLVSFYNNEISEKSEIFDDQFSVERPDGSNFTLKIRSTKLEDSAMYFCASGEAPQGTGIQETQYFGPGTRLLVL.

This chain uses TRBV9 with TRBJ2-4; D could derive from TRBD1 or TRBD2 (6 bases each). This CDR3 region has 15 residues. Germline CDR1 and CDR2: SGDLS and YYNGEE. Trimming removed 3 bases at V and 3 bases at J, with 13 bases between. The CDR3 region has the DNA TGTGCCAGCAGCGCCCCACAGGGAGGCAAAAACATTCAGTACTTC. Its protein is CASSAPQGGKNIQYF.

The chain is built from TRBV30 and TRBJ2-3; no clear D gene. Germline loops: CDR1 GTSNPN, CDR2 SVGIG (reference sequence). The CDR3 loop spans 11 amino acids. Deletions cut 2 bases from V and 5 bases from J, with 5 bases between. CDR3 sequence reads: CAWSPKDTQYF. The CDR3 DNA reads TGTGCCTGGAGTCCGAAAGATACGCAGTATTTT.

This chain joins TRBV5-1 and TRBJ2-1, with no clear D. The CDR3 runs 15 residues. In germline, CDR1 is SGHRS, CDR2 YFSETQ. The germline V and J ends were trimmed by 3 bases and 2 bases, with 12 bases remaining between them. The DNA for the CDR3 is TGCGCCAGCAGCTATGACCGCCCCCCCTACAATGAGCAGTTCTTC. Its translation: CASSYDRPPYNEQFF.

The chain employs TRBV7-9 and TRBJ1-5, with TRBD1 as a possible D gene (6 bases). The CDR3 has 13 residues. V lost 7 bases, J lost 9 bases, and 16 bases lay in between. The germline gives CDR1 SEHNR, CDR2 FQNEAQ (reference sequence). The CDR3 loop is CASTDQGGPPQHF. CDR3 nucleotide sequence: TGTGCCAGCACCGACCAAGGGGGGCCGCCCCAGCATTTT.

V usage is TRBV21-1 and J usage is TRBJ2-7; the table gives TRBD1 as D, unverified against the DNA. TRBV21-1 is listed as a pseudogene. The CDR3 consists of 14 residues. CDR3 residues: CASSAPDRGYEQYF. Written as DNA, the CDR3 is TGTGCCAGCAGCGCCCCGGACAGGGGCTACGAGCAGTACTTC.

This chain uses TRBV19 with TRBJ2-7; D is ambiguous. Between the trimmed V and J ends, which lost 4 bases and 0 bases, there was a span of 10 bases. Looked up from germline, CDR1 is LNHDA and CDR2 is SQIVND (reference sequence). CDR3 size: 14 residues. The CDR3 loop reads CASSNRLGSYEQYF. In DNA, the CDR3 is TGTGCCAGTAGTAACCGTTTGGGCTCCTACGAGCAGTACTTC.

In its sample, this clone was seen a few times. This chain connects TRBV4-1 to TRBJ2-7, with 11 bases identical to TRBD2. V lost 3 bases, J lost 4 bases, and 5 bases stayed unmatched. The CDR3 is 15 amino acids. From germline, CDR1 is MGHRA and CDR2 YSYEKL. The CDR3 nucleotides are TGCGCCAGCAGCCAGACCAGGACTAGCGGGTACGAGCAGTACTTC. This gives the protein CASSQTRTSGYEQYF.

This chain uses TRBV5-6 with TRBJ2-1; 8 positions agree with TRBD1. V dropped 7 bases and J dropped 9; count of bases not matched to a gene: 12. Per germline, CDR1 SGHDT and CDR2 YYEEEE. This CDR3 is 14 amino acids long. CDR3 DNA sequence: TGTGCCAGCTCCATCCGGGACAGGTGGGGTGAGCAGTTCTTC. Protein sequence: CASSIRDRWGEQFF. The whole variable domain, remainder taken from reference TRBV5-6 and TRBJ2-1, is DAGVTQSPTHLIKTRGQQVTLRCSPKSGHDTVSWYQQALGQGPQFIFQYYEEEERQRGNFPDRFSGHQFPNYSSELNVNALLLGDSALYLCASSIRDRWGEQFFGPGTRLTVL.

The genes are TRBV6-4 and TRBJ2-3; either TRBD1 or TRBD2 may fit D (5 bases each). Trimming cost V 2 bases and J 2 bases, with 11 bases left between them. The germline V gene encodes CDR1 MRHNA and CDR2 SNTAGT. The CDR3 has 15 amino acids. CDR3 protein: CASSDGGRDTDTQYF. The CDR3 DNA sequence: TGTGCCAGCAGTGACGGGGGAAGGGACACAGATACGCAGTATTTT.

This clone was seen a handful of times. CDR3 in DNA: TGTGCCATCAGTGAATTCGATACGCAGTATTTT. Its protein is CAISEFDTQYF. The V gene is TRBV10-3, the J gene TRBJ2-3; D call uncertain. CDR3 length: 11 amino acids. Germline CDR1 and CDR2: ENHRY and SYGVKD. Trimming stripped 3 bases from V and 6 bases from J, with 4 bases between.

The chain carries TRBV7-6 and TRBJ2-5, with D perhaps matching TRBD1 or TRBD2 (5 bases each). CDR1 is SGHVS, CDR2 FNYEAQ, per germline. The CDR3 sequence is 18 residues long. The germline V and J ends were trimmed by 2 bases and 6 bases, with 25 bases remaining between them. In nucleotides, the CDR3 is TGTGCCAGCAGCTTATTTGGGTCTGGGTCCGGGGCAGGAAAGACCCAGTACTTC. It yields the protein CASSLFGSGSGAGKTQYF.

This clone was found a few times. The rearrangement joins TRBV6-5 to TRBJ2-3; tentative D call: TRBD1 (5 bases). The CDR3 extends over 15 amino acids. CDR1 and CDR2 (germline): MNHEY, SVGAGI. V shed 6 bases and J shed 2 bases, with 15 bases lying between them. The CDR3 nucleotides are TGTGCCAGCAGGTGGTCGTACAGGCCCACAGATACGCAGTATTTT. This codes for CASRWSYRPTDTQYF.

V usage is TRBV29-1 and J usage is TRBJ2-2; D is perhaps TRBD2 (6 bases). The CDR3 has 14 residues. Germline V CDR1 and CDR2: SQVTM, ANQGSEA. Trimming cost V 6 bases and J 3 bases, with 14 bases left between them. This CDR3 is CSVRPGGDTGELFF. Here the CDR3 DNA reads TGCAGCGTCCGCCCGGGCGGGGACACCGGGGAGCTGTTTTTT.

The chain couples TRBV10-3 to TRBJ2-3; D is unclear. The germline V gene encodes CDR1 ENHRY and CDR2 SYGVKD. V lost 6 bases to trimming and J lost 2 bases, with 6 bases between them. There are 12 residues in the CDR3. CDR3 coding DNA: TGTGCCATCAGACAGAACACAGATACGCAGTATTTT. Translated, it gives CAIRQNTDTQYF.

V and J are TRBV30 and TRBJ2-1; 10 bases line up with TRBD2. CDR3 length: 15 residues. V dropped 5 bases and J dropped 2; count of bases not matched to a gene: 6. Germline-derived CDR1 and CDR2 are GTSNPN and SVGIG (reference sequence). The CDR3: CAWLPSGSTYNEQFF. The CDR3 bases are TGTGCCTGGCTTCCTAGCGGGAGCACCTACAATGAGCAGTTCTTC.

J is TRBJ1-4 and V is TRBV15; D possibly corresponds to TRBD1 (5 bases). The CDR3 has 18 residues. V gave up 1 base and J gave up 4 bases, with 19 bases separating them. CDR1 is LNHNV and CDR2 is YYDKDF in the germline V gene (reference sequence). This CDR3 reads CATSRALLTAGGNEKLFF. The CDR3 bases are TGTGCCACCAGCAGAGCACTGCTAACCGCCGGGGGTAATGAAAAACTGTTTTTT.

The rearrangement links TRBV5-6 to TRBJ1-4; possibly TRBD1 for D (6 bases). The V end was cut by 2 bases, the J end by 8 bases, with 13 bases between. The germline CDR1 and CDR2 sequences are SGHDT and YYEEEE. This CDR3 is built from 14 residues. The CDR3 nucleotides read TGTGCCAGCAGCTTTTCAGGGGCAGGAGAAAAACTGTTTTTT. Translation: CASSFSGAGEKLFF.